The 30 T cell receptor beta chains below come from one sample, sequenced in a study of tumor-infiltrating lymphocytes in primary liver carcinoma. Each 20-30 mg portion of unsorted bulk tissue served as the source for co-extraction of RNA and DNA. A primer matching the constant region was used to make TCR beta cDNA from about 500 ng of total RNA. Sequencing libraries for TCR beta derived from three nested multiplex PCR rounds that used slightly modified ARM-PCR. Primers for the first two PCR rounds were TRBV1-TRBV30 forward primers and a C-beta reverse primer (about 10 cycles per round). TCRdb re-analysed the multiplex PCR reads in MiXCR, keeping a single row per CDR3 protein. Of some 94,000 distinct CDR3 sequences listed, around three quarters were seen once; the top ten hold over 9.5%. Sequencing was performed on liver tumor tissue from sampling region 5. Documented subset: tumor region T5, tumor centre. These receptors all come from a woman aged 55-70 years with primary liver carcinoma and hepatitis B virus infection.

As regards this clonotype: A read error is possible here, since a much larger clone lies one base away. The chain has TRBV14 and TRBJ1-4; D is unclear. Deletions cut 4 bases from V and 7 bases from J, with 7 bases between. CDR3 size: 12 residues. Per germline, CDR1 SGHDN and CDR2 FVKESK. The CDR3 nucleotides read TGTGCCAGCAGCCCAGGCGTTGAAAAACTGTTTTTT. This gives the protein CASSPGVEKLFF.

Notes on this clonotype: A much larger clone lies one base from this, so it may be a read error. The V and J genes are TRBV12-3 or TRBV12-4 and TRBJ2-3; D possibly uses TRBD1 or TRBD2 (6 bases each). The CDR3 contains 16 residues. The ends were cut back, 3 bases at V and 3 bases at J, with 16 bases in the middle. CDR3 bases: TGTGCCAGCAGTTTGTTCGGGGGCGCAATGACAGATACGCAGTATTTT. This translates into CASSLFGGAMTDTQYF.

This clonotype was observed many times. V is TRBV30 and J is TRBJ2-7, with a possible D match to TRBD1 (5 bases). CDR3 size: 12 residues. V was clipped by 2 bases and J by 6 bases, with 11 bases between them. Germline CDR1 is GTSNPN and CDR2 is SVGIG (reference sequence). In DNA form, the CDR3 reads TGTGCCTGGAGTCCCTCAGGGATCGAGCAGTACTTC. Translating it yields CAWSPSGIEQYF.

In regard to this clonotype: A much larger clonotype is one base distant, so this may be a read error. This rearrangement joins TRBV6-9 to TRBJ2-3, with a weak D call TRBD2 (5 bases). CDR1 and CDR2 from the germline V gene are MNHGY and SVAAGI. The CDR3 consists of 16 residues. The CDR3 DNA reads TGTGCCGGCAGTTACTCGAAGGGCAGGAGGAGAGATACGCAGTATTTT. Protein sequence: CAGSYSKGRRRDTQYF.

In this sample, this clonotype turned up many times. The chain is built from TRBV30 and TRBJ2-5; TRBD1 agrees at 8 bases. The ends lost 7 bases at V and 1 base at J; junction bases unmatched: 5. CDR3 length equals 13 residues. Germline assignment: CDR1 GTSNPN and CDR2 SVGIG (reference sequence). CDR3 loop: CALEGTGQETQYF. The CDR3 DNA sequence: TGTGCCTTGGAAGGGACAGGCCAAGAGACCCAGTACTTC.

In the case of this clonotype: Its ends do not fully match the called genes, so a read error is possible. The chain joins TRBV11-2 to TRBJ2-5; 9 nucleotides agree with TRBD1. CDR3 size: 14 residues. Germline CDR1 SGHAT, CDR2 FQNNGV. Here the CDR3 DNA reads TGTGGCAGCAGCTGGAGACAGGGGGGAGGGACCCAGTACTTC. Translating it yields CGSSWRQGGGTQYF. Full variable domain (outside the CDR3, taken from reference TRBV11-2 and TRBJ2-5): EAGVAQSPRYKIIEKRQSVAFWCNPISGHATLYWYQQILGQGPKLLIQFQNNGVVDDSQLPKDRFSAERLKGVDSTLKIQPAKLEDSAVYLCGSSWRQGGGTQYFGPGTRLLVL.

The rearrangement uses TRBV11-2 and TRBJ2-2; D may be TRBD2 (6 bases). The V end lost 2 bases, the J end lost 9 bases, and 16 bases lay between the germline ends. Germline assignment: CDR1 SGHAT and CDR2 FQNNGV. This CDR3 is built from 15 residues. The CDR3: CASSLRVTRARELFF. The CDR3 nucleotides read TGTGCCAGCAGCTTAAGGGTGACTAGGGCCAGGGAGCTGTTTTTT.

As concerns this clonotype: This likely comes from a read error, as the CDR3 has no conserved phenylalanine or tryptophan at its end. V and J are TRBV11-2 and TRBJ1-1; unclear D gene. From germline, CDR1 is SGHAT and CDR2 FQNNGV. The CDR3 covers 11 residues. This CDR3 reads CVSSPFTEAFL. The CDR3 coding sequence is TGTGTCAGCAGCCCGTTTACTGAAGCTTTCTTA.

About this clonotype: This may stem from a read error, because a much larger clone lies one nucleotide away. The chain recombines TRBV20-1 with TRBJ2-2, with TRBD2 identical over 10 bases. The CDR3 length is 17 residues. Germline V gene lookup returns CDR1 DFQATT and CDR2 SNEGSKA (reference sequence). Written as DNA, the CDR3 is TGCGGTGCTAGAGATCCGGCTAGCGGGAGTCTGGGCGGGGAGCTGTTTTTT. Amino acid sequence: CGARDPASGSLGGELFF.

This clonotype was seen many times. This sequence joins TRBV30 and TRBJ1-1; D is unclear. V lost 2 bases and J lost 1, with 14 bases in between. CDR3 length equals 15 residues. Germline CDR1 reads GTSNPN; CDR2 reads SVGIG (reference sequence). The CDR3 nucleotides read TGTGCCTGGAGTCCCCCCTCTGCAGCGAACACTGAAGCTTTCTTT. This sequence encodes CAWSPPSAANTEAFF.

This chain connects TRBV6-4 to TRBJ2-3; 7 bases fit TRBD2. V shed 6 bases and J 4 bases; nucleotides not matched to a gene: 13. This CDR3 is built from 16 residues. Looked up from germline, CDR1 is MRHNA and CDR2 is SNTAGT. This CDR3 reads CASRDVVGGSPDTQYF. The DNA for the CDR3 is TGTGCCAGCAGAGACGTAGTGGGAGGGTCCCCAGATACGCAGTATTTT.

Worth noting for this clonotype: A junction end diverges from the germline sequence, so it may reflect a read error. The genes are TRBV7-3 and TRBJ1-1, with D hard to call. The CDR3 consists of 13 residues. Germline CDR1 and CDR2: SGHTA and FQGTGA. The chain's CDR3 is CASSSQMNTEASF. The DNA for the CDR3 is TGTGCCAGCAGCTCCCAGATGAACACTGAAGCTTCCTTT.

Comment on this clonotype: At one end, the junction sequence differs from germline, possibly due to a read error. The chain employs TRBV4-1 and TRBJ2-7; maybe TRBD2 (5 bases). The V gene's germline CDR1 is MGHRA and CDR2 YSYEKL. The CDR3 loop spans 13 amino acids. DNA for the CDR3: TGCGCCAACAGCCAACGGGGAGAGTACGAGCAGTACTTC. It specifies CANSQRGEYEQYF.

In DNA form, the CDR3 reads TGTGCCATCAGTGCGGCCACGAACACTGAAGCTTTCTTT. Residues: CAISAATNTEAFF. J is TRBJ1-1 and V is TRBV10-3; D call uncertain. Trimming removed 4 bases at V and 1 base at J, with 7 bases between. The CDR3 has 13 residues. Germline-derived CDR1 and CDR2 are ENHRY and SYGVKD.

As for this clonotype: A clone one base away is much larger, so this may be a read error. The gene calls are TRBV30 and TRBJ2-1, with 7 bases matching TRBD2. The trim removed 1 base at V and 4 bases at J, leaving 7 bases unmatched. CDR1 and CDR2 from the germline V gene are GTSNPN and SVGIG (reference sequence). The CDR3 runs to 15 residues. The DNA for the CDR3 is TGTGCCTGGAGTGGGGGGACTATGAGGTACAATGAGCAGTTCTTC. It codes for CAWSGGTMRYNEQFF.

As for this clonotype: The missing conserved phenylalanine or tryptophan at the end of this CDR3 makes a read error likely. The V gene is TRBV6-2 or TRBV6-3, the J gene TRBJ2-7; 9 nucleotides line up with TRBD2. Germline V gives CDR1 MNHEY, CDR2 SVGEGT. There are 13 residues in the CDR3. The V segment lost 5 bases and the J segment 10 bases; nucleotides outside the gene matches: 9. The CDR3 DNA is TGTGCCAGCAGTGTCCCGGGACTAGCAAGACAGTACCTC. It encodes CASSVPGLARQYL.

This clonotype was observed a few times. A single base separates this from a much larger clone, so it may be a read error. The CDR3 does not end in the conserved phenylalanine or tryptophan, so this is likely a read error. CDR3 nucleotide sequence: TGCGCCAGCAGGTACAGGGTGGACACTGAAGCTTTCCTT. Encoded protein: CASRYRVDTEAFL. The J gene is TRBJ1-1, the V gene TRBV10-2, with D maybe TRBD1 (6 bases). With 6 bases removed from V and 3 bases from J, the gap between germline ends came to 11 bases. CDR3 length: 13 amino acids. The V gene's germline CDR1 is WSHSY and CDR2 SAAADI.

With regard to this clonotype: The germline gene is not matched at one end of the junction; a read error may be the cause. The CDR3 DNA is TGTACCAGGAAGAAAGGAGAAAAACTGTTTTTT. Amino acids: CTRKKGEKLFF. The chain couples TRBV28 to TRBJ1-4; D unclear. Germline CDR1 reads MDHEN; CDR2 reads SYDVKM. There are 11 residues in the CDR3.

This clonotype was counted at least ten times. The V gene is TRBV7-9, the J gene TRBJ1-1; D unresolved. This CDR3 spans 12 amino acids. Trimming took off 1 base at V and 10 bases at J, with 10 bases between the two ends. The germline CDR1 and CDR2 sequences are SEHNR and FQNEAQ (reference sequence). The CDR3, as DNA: TGTGCCAGCAGCTTAGAGGAGAGTGGAGCTTTCTTT. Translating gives CASSLEESGAFF.

The CDR3 DNA reads TGCAGCGTCCCCCATTCAGGGTCAGAAGAGACCCAGTACTTC. This sequence encodes CSVPHSGSEETQYF. The J gene is TRBJ2-5, the V gene TRBV29-1; D is possibly TRBD1 (5 bases). Trimming pared 6 bases from V and 3 bases from J, leaving 17 bases between. The CDR3 extends over 14 amino acids. The germline CDR1 and CDR2 sequences are SQVTM and ANQGSEA.

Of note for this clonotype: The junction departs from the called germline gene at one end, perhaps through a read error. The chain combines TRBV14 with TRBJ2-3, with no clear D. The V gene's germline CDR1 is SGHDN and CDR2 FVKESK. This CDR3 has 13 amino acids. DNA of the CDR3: TGTGTCAGCAGCCAGTATTTTACAGATACGCAGTATTTT. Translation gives CVSSQYFTDTQYF.

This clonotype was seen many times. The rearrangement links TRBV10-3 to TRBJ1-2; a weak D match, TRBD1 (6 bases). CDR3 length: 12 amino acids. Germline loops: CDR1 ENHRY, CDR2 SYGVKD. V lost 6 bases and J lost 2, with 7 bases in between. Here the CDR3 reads CAIRQGNYGYTF. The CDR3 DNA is TGTGCCATCAGGCAGGGGAACTATGGCTACACCTTC.

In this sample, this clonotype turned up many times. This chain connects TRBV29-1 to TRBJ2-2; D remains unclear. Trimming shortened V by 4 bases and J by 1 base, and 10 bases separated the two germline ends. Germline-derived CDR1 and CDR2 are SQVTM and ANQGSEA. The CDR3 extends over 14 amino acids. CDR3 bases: TGCAGCGTTGTTGTTAGCCTGAACACCGGGGAGCTGTTTTTT. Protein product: CSVVVSLNTGELFF.

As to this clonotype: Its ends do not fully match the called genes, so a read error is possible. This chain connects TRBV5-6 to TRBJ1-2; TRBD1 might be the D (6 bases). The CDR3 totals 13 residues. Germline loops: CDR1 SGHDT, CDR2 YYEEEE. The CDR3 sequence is CSSRADSRYGYIF. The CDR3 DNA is TGTTCCAGCAGAGCGGACAGCCGTTATGGCTACATCTTC.

The DNA for the CDR3 is TGTGCCAGCGGTGCTAGGGGGAACACTGAAGCTTTCTTT. Translation gives CASGARGNTEAFF. The chain links TRBV6-1 to TRBJ1-1, with D perhaps matching TRBD1 (5 bases). CDR3 length: 13 amino acids. Deletions cut 8 bases from V and 1 base from J, with 11 bases between. The germline CDR1 and CDR2 sequences are MNHNS and SASEGT.

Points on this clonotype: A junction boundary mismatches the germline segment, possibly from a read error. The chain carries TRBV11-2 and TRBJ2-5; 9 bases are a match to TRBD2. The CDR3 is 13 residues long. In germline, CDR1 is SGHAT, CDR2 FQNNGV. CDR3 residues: CASSTGTSKTQHF. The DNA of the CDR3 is TGCGCCAGCAGCACCGGGACTAGCAAGACCCAGCACTTC.

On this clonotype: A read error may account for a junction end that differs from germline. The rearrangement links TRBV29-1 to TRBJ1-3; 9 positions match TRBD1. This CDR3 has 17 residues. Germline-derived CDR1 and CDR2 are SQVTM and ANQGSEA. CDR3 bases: TGCAGCGTTGCGGGTCGGACAGGGGATATTGCTGGAAACGCCATATGTTTT. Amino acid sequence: CSVAGRTGDIAGNAICF.

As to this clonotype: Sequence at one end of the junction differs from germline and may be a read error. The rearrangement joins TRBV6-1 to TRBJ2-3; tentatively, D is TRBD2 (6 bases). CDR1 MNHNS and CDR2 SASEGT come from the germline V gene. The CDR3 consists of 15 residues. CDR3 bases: TGTGCCAGCAGTGTAGGGACGGGAGTGGCAGATACGCTGTATTTT. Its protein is CASSVGTGVADTLYF.

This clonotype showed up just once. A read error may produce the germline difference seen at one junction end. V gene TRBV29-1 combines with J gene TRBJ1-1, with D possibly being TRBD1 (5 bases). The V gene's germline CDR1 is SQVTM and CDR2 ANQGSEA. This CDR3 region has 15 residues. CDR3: CSVVGRVGVVGEAFF. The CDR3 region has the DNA TGCAGCGTTGTCGGGCGGGTAGGGGTTGTTGGTGAAGCCTTCTTT.

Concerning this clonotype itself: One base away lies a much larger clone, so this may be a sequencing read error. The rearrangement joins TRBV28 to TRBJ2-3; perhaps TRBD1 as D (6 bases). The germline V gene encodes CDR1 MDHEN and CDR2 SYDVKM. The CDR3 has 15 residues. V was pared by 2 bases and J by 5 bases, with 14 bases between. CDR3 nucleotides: TGTGCCAGCAGTTTAGCAGGGGCCTACATAGATACGCAGTATTTT. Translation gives CASSLAGAYIDTQYF.